The source of this T cell receptor beta chain is a study of human T cells and chemical hapten exposure (dated by TCRdb to the early 2020s). General notes on the study: For sensitization, 2% DPC in acetone was applied to a 2 cm by 2 cm area of upper inner arm skin. In alopecia patients, the study followed how the peripheral blood TCR repertoire changed in vivo over primary and secondary sensitization to diphenylcyclopropenone (DPC), a hapten. Blood was sampled from patients pre-sensitization (week 0) and at 2, 6 and about 24 weeks after DPC sensitization. Weekly therapeutic DPC doses were additionally applied to the scalp of patients throughout the approximately 24-week study period. Libraries were combined into a pool for sequencing, and differences in TCR yield between samples came mainly from small differences in library volumes within the pool. Patch testing was done on the upper back using Finn chambers containing 0.01% DPC, and results were scored after 6 days according to International Contact Dermatitis Research Group standards. About 28 alopecia patients gave blood for TCR sequencing at one to four time points (pre-sensitization, 2, 6 and 24 weeks). Most of the patients in the cohort were female, and the cohort covered alopecia areata with under or over 50% scalp involvement, alopecia totalis and alopecia universalis.

This clonotype was observed a few times. The antigen it recognizes is unknown. No base-level quality is on record; no much larger clone is a single base apart. What this sample's time point label stands for: patch test 1, 2 weeks after DPC sensitization. In light of the paper, this sample's treatment or condition label describes: therapeutic diphenylcyclopropenone sensitization with weekly scalp DPC. Blood at each patch-test visit was drawn before the patch test was applied. Patients were eligible if aged 18 to 70, diagnosed with alopecia and judged suitable for DPC therapy, and pregnant patients were excluded. Total RNA was isolated from unfractionated whole blood collected in Tempus Blood RNA tubes. Library creation used RACE. TCRdb shows the sequencer as NextSeq 500. Library preparation attached unique molecular identifiers to individual cDNA molecules for quantitative, reproducible TCR counting. Both TCR alpha and TCR beta chains were sequenced from each blood RNA sample. Concerning the study's data processing: The median number of TCRs per sample was some 100,000, ranging from 23,224 to 690,600. The Decombinator software suite was used to annotate the V, J and CDR3 of the TCR reads. For the PS versus PT1 abundance plots, all samples were subsampled to the same number of TCRs (28,000). Expanded TCRs were defined as absent before sensitization and observed at least eight times at the 2-week time point. TCRdb's own reprocessing of the public reads used fastp at Q25 and MiXCR and kept productive beta chains. Each CDR3 protein appears once, grouped with its most common genes and DNA. These V and J calls are TCRdb output, not the study's own analysis. The sample table lists around 300,000 distinct CDR3 sequences, around 7% of them with a count of one. Together, the top ten hold about 8% of the sample.

CDR1 and CDR2 are drawn from the germline V gene: ENHRY, SYGVKD. Counted from cysteine to phenylalanine, this CDR3 has 14 amino acids. Just CDR3 DNA is preserved here, 42 bases in frame from base 1. V loses 3 bases of germline sequence and J loses 5 bases, and the interval between the two ends is 13 bases. Overall study results and their limits: Alopecia, a presumed autoimmune disease, was present in all patients, so the immune response of the patients might differ from that of healthy individuals. The number of TCRs above 1 in 1000 frequency did not change with DPC sensitization; there was no evidence of global repertoire structure alterations. Repeated subsampling changed both the strength of the expansion versus patch-test correlation and the threshold at which the correlation became significant. Compared with pre-sensitization or healthy control sets, expanded TCRs formed significantly more large CDR3 similarity clusters, which is consistent with antigen-driven responses. A positive correlation was found between the number of PT1 expanded TCRs and patch test score, with significance reached at thresholds 8, 16 and 32 but not 4.

Sequenced material: whole blood, taken in connection with sensitization to the hapten diphenylcyclopropenone (DPC). The sequence was collected from a woman aged 18-35 years with alopecia areata. Some clones in this sample may be carry-over from other donors' samples. The rearrangement joined TRBV10-3 to TRBJ1-1; the D gene is perhaps TRBD1, on 6 matching bases. The CDR3 region has the sequence CAISEEAQGTEAFF. The DNA sequence follows: TGTGCCATCAGTGAAGAAGCCCAGGGGACTGAAGCTTTCTTT.